This T cell receptor beta chain was identified in a study of follicular helper T cells after annual influenza vaccination. Findings and limits, study-wide: Rare clonotypes were missed; only about 8.5-20% of cells gave TCRB.

Only in-frame clones appear in the TCRdb table, and some are missing; sequencing was by immunoSEQ multiplex PCR. The table includes approximately 15,000 clones, around 82% detected once. For this clone: Its antigen is not identified.

Sample time point: 2014-2015 season, pre-vaccination. CDR1 is MNHNY, CDR2 SVGAGI, per germline (reference sequence). The CDR3 totals 15 residues. Trimming pared 0 bases from V and 1 base from J, leaving 9 bases between. This TCR was sampled from an adult who received the influenza vaccine. The sequencing used CXCR5- memory CD4+ T cells sorted from blood, collected on the day of influenza vaccination. The J gene is TRBJ1-1, the V gene TRBV6-6; D is possibly TRBD1 (6 bases). CDR3 in DNA: TGTGCCAGCAGTTACTCGGACAGAAAGAACACTGAAGCTTTCTTT. This codes for CASSYSDRKNTEAFF.